This TCR beta chain emerged from a study of cytomegalovirus exposure and HLA in healthy donors. The CDR3 spans 14 residues, counting both ends. Germline lookup yields CDR1 MNHNS and CDR2 SASEGT. PCR employed 60 Vbeta and 13 Jbeta primers. Some clones are missing from TCRdb's copy, which holds only in-frame ones; the method was immunoSEQ multiplex PCR. The repertoire includes 150,000 to 200,000 clones, approximately 80% of them detected once, and around 2.2% sits in the top ten. A word on this clone: The target antigen is unknown. Because the CDR3's place on the DNA is in doubt, the DNA is left out and the CDR3 is given as listed by TCRdb.

Whole-study results and caveats: Through in vitro validation, three CMV-associated chains were shown to be specific for CMV antigens. It was reported that TCR beta sequences correctly inferred the HLA-A and HLA-B alleles for most subjects. Near-uniform donor sequencing depth was presumed by presence/absence analyses.

This sequence joins TRBV6-1 and TRBJ2-1; TRBD2 is taken as the D call from the table, unchecked against the DNA. Material: PBMCs. The TCR was taken from a woman younger than 35 in good health and CMV-seropositive. CDR3 loop: CASILGGGYNEQFF.